The clone carrying this T cell receptor beta chain came up many times. Its specificity is unknown. As CD8+CD4-CCR7+CD45RA+ cells, naive CD8 T cells were sorted. The sample is drawn from a study of molecular identifiers for immune sequencing clone quantification. Study-wide background: Replicate experiments took RNA from roughly 18,000 or 92,000 naive CD8 cells, divided it five ways and sequenced four.

Listed TCR primers, together with previously described methods, were used for the bulk TCR libraries. MiXCR was run by TCRdb on the PCR reads, yielding one entry per CDR3 protein. Of some 680,000 distinct CDR3 sequences listed, about 25% are singletons. General observations from the study: Spiked Jurkat TCR RNA equivalent to one cell reportedly surfaced among roughly 1 million naive cells.

V was cut by 5 bases and J by 0 bases, with 11 bases left in between. The CDR3 loop spans 16 amino acids. Germline assignment: CDR1 MNHNY and CDR2 SVGAGI (reference sequence). The chain uses TRBV6-6 and TRBJ1-6; D is undetermined. This receptor was identified in a human donor in good health. Some libraries in this study had Jurkat cell RNA spiked in. Sequenced: naive CD8+ T cells from blood, with Jurkat cell RNA spiked in. Subset in this sample: FACS-sorted CD8+CD4-CCR7+CD45RA+ naive T cells. The chain's CDR3 is CASSNGPSSYNSPLHF. Written as DNA, the CDR3 is TGTGCCAGCAGTAATGGGCCTAGCTCCTATAATTCACCCCTCCACTTT.